This T cell receptor (beta chain) originates from a study of CD8 T cells in Susac syndrome (dated by TCRdb to the late 2010s). Concerning the study at large: The study used repertoire sequencing to test whether antigen drove CD8+ T cell activation and differentiation in Susac syndrome. Study-wide findings and limitations: The study acknowledged that relatively few individuals were included in the TCR sequencing and HLA analysis.

As concerns this clonotype: The antigen this receptor binds is unknown. It has no much larger one-base neighbor in the sample; base qualities were not kept.

Peripheral blood CD8+ and CD4+ T cells from healthy donors, Susac syndrome patients and multiple sclerosis patients were profiled using high-throughput TCR beta sequencing. The healthy donors served as controls matched for age and sex. Bulk CD8+ and CD4+ T cells were purified by magnetic negative isolation, whereas CD8+ TEMRA cells were enriched by FACS. Blood was drawn into EDTA tubes, processed within 24 hours, and PBMCs were isolated by density gradient centrifugation. PBMCs destined for TCR sequencing were cryopreserved in liquid nitrogen and later thawed in a 37 °C water bath. The sorted or isolated CD4+, CD8+ and CD8+ TEMRA cells had a purity of 90% or higher. The germline V gene sets CDR1 to SGHTA and CDR2 to FQGNSA. The germline ends are 3 bases apart after V is trimmed by 8 bases and J by 1 base. Spanning cysteine to phenylalanine, the CDR3 consists of 12 amino acids. Just CDR3 DNA is preserved here, 36 bases in frame from base 1.

RNA was extracted with the RNeasy kit and 0.5 to 1 ug was reverse transcribed using random hexamers. The immunoSEQ multiplex PCR assay, which covers 54 Vbeta and 13 Jbeta segments, was used to amplify TCR beta CDR3 regions. To correct PCR amplification bias, a synthetic template baseline was used for both primer optimization and computational correction. On the study's bioinformatics: Reads were assigned to V, D and J genes according to IMGT and analyzed in immunoSEQ Analyzer, with only productive sequences retained. To calculate clonality, Shannon entropy was normalized by log2 of the number of productive unique sequences and then subtracted from one. For each patient and control, public and private clones were evaluated among the 100 most prevalent clones. Susac-specific clones were defined as absent from healthy and MS cohorts, approximately 1,000 published viral clones and other ImmuneACCESS disease sequences. TCRdb itself trimmed the public reads at Q25 with fastp, ran MiXCR and retained productive beta chains. For every CDR3 protein sequence, its rows merge into one entry that carries the most common genes and DNA. In this record, the V and J calls reflect TCRdb's handling and not the investigators' own analysis. This sample is represented by some 120,000 distinct CDR3 sequences; about nine tenths of them were singletons. Approximately 0.13% of the sample belongs to the ten largest clones.

The sequence is built from TRBV7-2 and TRBJ2-6, with no confident D gene call. This clonotype was sampled from a human donor in good health. Material: CD4+ T cells from PBMCs. The DNA reads TGTGCCAGCCGTTCTGGGGCCAACGTCCTGACTTTC. This gives the protein CASRSGANVLTF.